The 30 T cell receptor beta chains below all came from one sample that was sequenced in a study of shared clonotypes between healthy human individuals. TCRdb keeps only in-frame clones here, not all; method: immunoSEQ multiplex PCR. The data contain 850,000 to 1,200,000 clones, approximately 76% of them singletons. Material: memory CD4+ T cells sorted from blood. The subset denotes: CD45RA-negative fraction. The receptors shown here come from a young man in good health.

This chain uses TRBV2 with TRBJ1-5; 8 bases agree with TRBD1. This CDR3 comprises 14 residues. Trimming took 5 bases from V and 6 from J; bases not matched to a gene: 6. Germline loops: CDR1 SNHLY, CDR2 FYNNEI. CDR3 nucleotides: TGTGCCAGCAGTCAGGGGGCGCTGACTCAGCCCCAGCATTTT. This gives the protein CASSQGALTQPQHF.

This clone was seen once. The CDR3 DNA sequence: TGTGCCAGCAGCTTGGCCAGCGGAGAGGGGATGGGCTATGGCTACACCTTC. It specifies CASSLASGEGMGYGYTF. The rearrangement joins TRBV5-5 to TRBJ1-2; possible D gene TRBD1, 5 bases. CDR3 length equals 17 residues. In germline, CDR1 is SGHKS, CDR2 YYEKEE (reference sequence). Between the trimmed V and J ends, which lost 0 bases and 4 bases, there was a span of 19 bases. The entire variable domain, with the rest obtained from reference TRBV5-5 and TRBJ1-2, is as follows: DAGVTQSPTHLIKTRGQQVTLRCSPISGHKSVSWYQQVLGQGPQFIFQYYEKEERGRGNFPDRFSARQFPNYSSELNVNALLLGDSALYLCASSLASGEGMGYGYTFGSGTRLTVV.

This chain connects TRBV7-2 to TRBJ2-5; no definite D call. The CDR3 runs 15 residues. From germline, CDR1 is SGHTA and CDR2 FQGNSA. V lost 1 base and J 2 bases, leaving 11 bases between the germline ends. The DNA of the CDR3 is TGTGCCAGCAGCTTAGATGGCAGTAGTCAAGAGACCCAGTACTTC. It translates to CASSLDGSSQETQYF.

CDR3 DNA: TGTGCCAGCAGCCCAGTTACCGGACAGGTTGGGTGGAGTGGCTACACCTTC. Amino acid sequence: CASSPVTGQVGWSGYTF. This chain uses TRBV7-9 with TRBJ1-2; TRBD1 matches at 7 bases. The V gene's germline CDR1 is SEHNR and CDR2 FQNEAQ (reference sequence). With V trimmed by 5 bases and J by 7 bases, 19 bases remained unmatched. This CDR3 contains 17 residues.

V is TRBV7-2 and J is TRBJ2-5; D is possibly TRBD1 (6 bases). The CDR3 extends over 14 amino acids. Germline lookup yields CDR1 SGHTA and CDR2 FQGNSA. V lost 6 bases, J lost 1 base, and 12 bases lay in between. The DNA of the CDR3 is TGTGCCAGCAGGTATAGGACAGCCCAAGAGACCCAGTACTTC. The encoded protein is CASRYRTAQETQYF.

This clone occurred once. The chain employs TRBV30 and TRBJ2-5; either TRBD1 or TRBD2 may supply D (6 bases each). The assigned J gene may be wrong: the sequence end matches TRBJ2-7 better. The CDR3 sequence is 15 residues long. Germline values: CDR1 GTSNPN, CDR2 SVGIG (reference sequence). The CDR3 DNA reads TGTGCCTGGAGTGTGGGGGGCTCTGTCCCCTACGAGCAGTACTTC. Its protein is CAWSVGGSVPYEQYF.

The genes are TRBV15 and TRBJ1-1; D possibly corresponds to TRBD1 (5 bases). Trimming took off 1 base at V and 0 bases at J, with 6 bases between the two ends. The CDR3 extends over 14 amino acids. In germline, CDR1 is LNHNV, CDR2 YYDKDF (reference sequence). In DNA form, the CDR3 reads TGTGCCACCAGCAGAGGGGGACTGAACACTGAAGCTTTCTTT. Protein product: CATSRGGLNTEAFF. Looking up the rest from reference TRBV15 and TRBJ1-1 gives the full variable domain: DAMVIQNPRYQVTQFGKPVTLSCSQTLNHNVMYWYQQKSSQAPKLLFHYYDKDFNNEADTPDNFQSRRPNTSFCFLDIRSPGLGDTAMYLCATSRGGLNTEAFFGQGTRLTVV.

This clone was seen only a few times. V usage is TRBV7-2 and J usage is TRBJ1-5; 7 bases map to TRBD1. The J segment lost 7 bases and the V segment lost 5 bases, leaving 5 bases of the junction unmatched. The germline gives CDR1 SGHTA, CDR2 FQGNSA. The CDR3 runs to 13 residues. CDR3 region: CASSQGGAQPQHF. DNA for the CDR3: TGTGCCAGCAGCCAGGGGGGGGCCCAGCCCCAGCATTTT.

This clone is a singleton in its sample. J is TRBJ2-1 and V is TRBV19; TRBD2 agrees at 8 bases. With 10 bases clipped from V and 12 bases from J, the junction kept 17 bases outside the gene matches. Per the germline V gene, CDR1 is LNHDA and CDR2 is SQIVND (reference sequence). The CDR3 covers 14 residues. CDR3 sequence reads: CATSATGSGKVQFF. CDR3 in DNA: TGTGCCACCTCAGCAACGGGTAGCGGGAAGGTGCAGTTCTTC.

The V and J genes are TRBV30 and TRBJ1-2, with 7 bases matching TRBD1. This CDR3 has 12 amino acids. Trimming took 6 bases from V and 7 from J; bases not matched to a gene: 8. Per germline, CDR1 GTSNPN and CDR2 SVGIG (reference sequence). The DNA for the CDR3 is TGTGCCTGTGCCGGGACAGTGGGTGGCTACACCTTC. The encoded protein is CACAGTVGGYTF.

This clone was picked up a small number of times. This chain joins TRBV15 and TRBJ1-4, with D possibly being TRBD1 (5 bases). The CDR3 runs to 15 residues. V was shortened by 0 bases and J by 4 bases, with 9 bases between the two germline ends. Per the germline V gene, CDR1 is LNHNV and CDR2 is YYDKDF (reference sequence). The CDR3 protein is CATSRETRVNEKLFF. CDR3 in DNA: TGTGCCACCAGCAGAGAGACCAGGGTTAATGAAAAACTGTTTTTT.

This rearrangement joins TRBV5-4 to TRBJ1-1, with D perhaps TRBD1 (6 bases). CDR1 and CDR2 from the germline V gene are SGHNT and YYREEE (reference sequence). The CDR3 runs to 14 residues. With 3 bases removed from V and 7 bases from J, the gap between germline ends came to 16 bases. CDR3 sequence: CASSSRDTRDEAFF. The CDR3 coding sequence is TGTGCCAGCAGCTCCCGGGACACCCGGGATGAAGCTTTCTTT. Filled out from reference TRBV5-4 and TRBJ1-1, the complete variable domain reads ETGVTQSPTHLIKTRGQQVTLRCSSQSGHNTVSWYQQALGQGPQFIFQYYREEENGRGNFPPRFSGLQFPNYSSELNVNALELDDSALYLCASSSRDTRDEAFFGQGTRLTVV.

This chain joins TRBV7-9 and TRBJ2-7; TRBD1 agrees at 9 bases. Per germline, CDR1 SEHNR and CDR2 FQNEAQ (reference sequence). V was pared by 1 base and J by 1 base, with 5 bases of the junction left unmatched. This CDR3 region has 16 residues. CDR3 coding DNA: TGTGCCAGCAGCTTAGTACCCGGGACAGGGTCCTACGAGCAGTACTTC. Protein: CASSLVPGTGSYEQYF.

This chain joins TRBV5-1 and TRBJ2-7, with TRBD1 matching 8 bases. The V segment lost 4 bases and the J segment 2 bases; nucleotides outside the gene matches: 5. CDR1 is SGHRS, CDR2 YFSETQ, per germline. CDR3 length: 14 amino acids. The CDR3 sequence: CASSVDRATYEQYF. Here the CDR3 DNA reads TGCGCCAGCAGCGTGGACAGGGCAACCTACGAGCAGTACTTC.

This sequence joins TRBV6-5 and TRBJ2-7, with TRBD1 matching over 8 bases. Germline CDR1 and CDR2: MNHEY and SVGAGI. The CDR3 has 15 amino acids. The trim removed 5 bases at V and 3 bases at J, leaving 9 bases unmatched. DNA for the CDR3: TGTGCCAGCAGTGACTTCGGACAGGGAGTCTACGAGCAGTACTTC. Translation gives CASSDFGQGVYEQYF.

V and J are TRBV18 and TRBJ2-5; TRBD2 matches 7 bases. This CDR3 has 17 residues. Germline V gene data show CDR1 as KGHSH and CDR2 as LQKENI. The V segment lost 0 bases and the J segment 5 bases; nucleotides outside the gene matches: 12. CDR3: CASSPPRGAGQRETQYF. CDR3 nucleotides: TGTGCCAGCTCACCACCGAGGGGAGCGGGGCAAAGGGAGACCCAGTACTTC.

The chain combines TRBV5-6 with TRBJ2-7; a possible D gene is TRBD2 (7 bases). Germline V gene data show CDR1 as SGHDT and CDR2 as YYEEEE. The CDR3 has 17 amino acids. Trimming removed 1 base from V and 0 bases from J, with 17 bases in between. The CDR3 sequence: CASSLRSGGFVSYEQYF. CDR3 DNA: TGTGCCAGCAGCTTGCGATCGGGGGGCTTCGTCTCCTACGAGCAGTACTTC.

The V call is TRBV19, the J call TRBJ1-2, with a possible D match to TRBD1 (5 bases). The CDR3 totals 18 residues. Germline CDR1 and CDR2: LNHDA and SQIVND (reference sequence). V shed 2 bases and J shed 3 bases, with 22 bases lying between them. DNA of the CDR3: TGTGCCAGTAGTATAAGGAGCGGACAACCAAGAGCTCACTATGGCTACACCTTC. It is translated as CASSIRSGQPRAHYGYTF.

This sequence joins TRBV7-2 and TRBJ2-7, with 8 bases identical to TRBD1. The CDR3 length is 15 residues. With 3 bases clipped from V and 5 bases from J, the junction kept 9 bases outside the gene matches. CDR1 and CDR2 (germline): SGHTA, FQGNSA. The CDR3 DNA sequence: TGTGCCAGCAGCTTTCGAGGACAGGGCGTGGACGAGCAGTACTTC. It encodes CASSFRGQGVDEQYF.

A remark on this clone: Given a far larger clone just one base away, this is likely a sequencing read error. The J gene is TRBJ2-5, the V gene TRBV28; 8 bases align to TRBD2. CDR3 size: 15 residues. Germline V lookup: CDR1 MDHEN, CDR2 SYDVKM. Trimming cost V 5 bases and J 3 bases; bases outside gene matches: 8. CDR3 coding DNA: TGTGCCAGCAGTCGGGGGGGGGCGGCCGAAGAGACCCAGTACTTC. It specifies CASSRGGAAEETQYF. Together with reference TRBV28 and TRBJ2-5, the CDR3 gives the full variable domain: DVKVTQSSRYLVKRTGEKVFLECVQDMDHENMFWYRQDPGLGLRLIYFSYDVKMKEKGDIPEGYSVSREKKERFSLILESASTNQTSMYLCASSRGGAAEETQYFGPGTRLLVL.

J is TRBJ2-6 and V is TRBV30; D gene uncertain. Germline V gene data show CDR1 as GTSNPN and CDR2 as SVGIG (reference sequence). This CDR3 contains 10 residues. The V and J ends lost 1 base and 11 bases respectively, with 3 bases between them. The chain's CDR3 is CAWSGYVLTF. CDR3 in DNA: TGTGCCTGGAGTGGGTACGTCCTGACTTTC.

Of note for this clone: This sample also contains other DNA sequences that code for the same CDR3. The chain has TRBV7-2 and TRBJ2-3; D uncertain. The V end lost 1 base, the J end lost 2 bases, and 10 bases lay between the germline ends. The CDR3 spans 15 residues. Germline CDR1 is SGHTA and CDR2 is FQGNSA. The CDR3 spells CASSLGSRNTDTQYF. CDR3 DNA sequence: TGTGCCAGCAGCTTAGGTAGTAGAAACACAGATACGCAGTATTTT.

The V gene is TRBV7-9, the J gene TRBJ1-2; 8 bases map to TRBD1. Unmatched junction bases numbered 3, after V lost 0 bases and J lost 3 bases. CDR3 length equals 15 residues. Germline CDR1 and CDR2: SEHNR and FQNEAQ (reference sequence). In nucleotides, the CDR3 is TGTGCCAGCAGCTTAGCGACAGGGGCGCACTATGGCTACACCTTC. As protein: CASSLATGAHYGYTF.

This clone was picked up a small number of times. The chain carries TRBV30 and TRBJ1-5, with TRBD1 identical over 8 bases. Germline V CDR1 and CDR2: GTSNPN, SVGIG (reference sequence). The CDR3 sequence is 17 residues long. V gave up 0 bases and J gave up 6 bases; unmatched junction bases: 13. CDR3 bases: TGTGCCTGGAGTGTCGGACAGGGTTCGGAACGGGGTCAGCCCCAGCATTTT. It translates to CAWSVGQGSERGQPQHF.

The rearrangement uses TRBV28 and TRBJ1-2, with D possibly matching TRBD1 (6 bases). This CDR3 is built from 11 residues. The germline V gene encodes CDR1 MDHEN and CDR2 SYDVKM. V was clipped by 5 bases and J by 7 bases, with 8 bases between them. The CDR3 DNA is TGTGCCAGCAGTGACAGGTTTGGCTACACCTTC. Its translation: CASSDRFGYTF.

DNA of the CDR3: TGTGCCAGCAGCCGACCGGGGCAATATTCACCCCTCCACTTT. This translates into CASSRPGQYSPLHF. The rearrangement links TRBV5-6 to TRBJ1-6; D might be TRBD1 (5 bases). The CDR3 contains 14 residues. Germline V gene sequence: CDR1 SGHDT, CDR2 YYEEEE. V was pared by 4 bases and J by 8 bases, with 13 bases between.

This chain links TRBV7-9 with TRBJ1-4, with D tentatively TRBD1 (5 bases). Trimming shortened V by 1 base and J by 11 bases, and 17 bases separated the two germline ends. Germline V CDR1 and CDR2: SEHNR, FQNEAQ (reference sequence). The CDR3 contains 15 residues. CDR3 DNA sequence: TGTGCCAGCAGCTTAGAGGCAGGGCAGACGGGCAAACTGTTTTTT. As protein: CASSLEAGQTGKLFF.

This chain links TRBV23-1 with TRBJ1-4; D unclear. TRBV23-1 is recorded as an ORF, its role being uncertain. The CDR3 runs 15 residues. The V end was cut by 0 bases, the J end by 8 bases, with 13 bases between. CDR3 nucleotides: TGCGCCAGCAGTCAATCGAACCGTCGGGGAGAAAAACTGTTTTTT. Translation: CASSQSNRRGEKLFF.

The rearrangement joins TRBV11-3 to TRBJ2-3; no clear D gene. V lost 2 bases to trimming and J lost 6 bases, with 9 bases between them. Germline V gene sequence: CDR1 SGHNT, CDR2 YENEEA. CDR3 length equals 13 residues. The CDR3 coding sequence is TGTGCCAGCAGCTTACAGTTCAGGGATACGCAGTATTTT. Translating gives CASSLQFRDTQYF.

The chain recombines TRBV30 with TRBJ2-6, with 9 positions matching TRBD1. Germline assignment: CDR1 GTSNPN and CDR2 SVGIG (reference sequence). The J segment lost 2 bases and the V segment lost 2 bases, leaving 7 bases of the junction unmatched. The CDR3 extends over 17 amino acids. This CDR3 reads CAWSPGQGKTGANVLTF. CDR3 nucleotides: TGTGCCTGGAGTCCGGGACAGGGTAAAACTGGGGCCAACGTCCTGACTTTC.